This T cell receptor (beta chain) is drawn from a study of response to subunit inactivated influenza vaccine. In TCRdb, the RT-PCR reads were re-called with MiXCR into one record per CDR3 protein. Of more than 700,000 distinct CDR3 sequences in the sample, approximately 22% were seen once. Study conclusions and caveats: It was suggested by the authors that few new T cells are recruited by each seasonal influenza vaccination.

Regarding this clonotype: Its specificity is not known.

The CDR3 has 17 amino acids. With 6 bases clipped from V and 1 base from J, the junction kept 11 bases outside the gene matches. Per germline, CDR1 SEHNR and CDR2 FQNEAQ (reference sequence). Sequenced here: PBMCs from blood, sampled around 5 days after vaccination. The receptor comes from a man aged 45-65 years who received an inactivated influenza vaccine. This chain connects TRBV7-9 to TRBJ2-4, with 8 bases lining up with TRBD1. As DNA, the CDR3 is TGTGCCAGCAGTTCCTCAGGGGGCCCGTGGGCCAAAAACATTCAGTACTTC. Its protein is CASSSSGGPWAKNIQYF.